This TCR beta chain was found in a study of shared T cell receptors in the human thymus. The method was immunoSEQ multiplex PCR; TCRdb's version includes in-frame clones alone and lacks a portion of them. The sample carries roughly 500,000 clones, around 82% recorded once. The CDR3 contains 16 residues. CDR1 is SNHLY and CDR2 is FYNNEI in the germline V gene. J lost 2 bases, V lost 7 bases, and 10 bases had no gene match. Another study also made use of these data, one on human thymus T cells. From that study: Resections from corrective heart surgery supplied the thymus tissue. What appeared biased in thymic and blood repertoires was the usage of V and J genes. Reports from related research described highly overlapping thymic repertoires among unrelated individuals.

V and J are TRBV2 and TRBJ2-5, with 10 bases identical to TRBD2. This clonotype was obtained from a boy in the first two years of life with a congenital heart defect. The sample comprised thymocytes. The CDR3 nucleotides read TGTGCCAGCAAGGGAAACCTAGCGGGAGTTCAAGAGACCCAGTACTTC. The encoded protein is CASKGNLAGVQETQYF.